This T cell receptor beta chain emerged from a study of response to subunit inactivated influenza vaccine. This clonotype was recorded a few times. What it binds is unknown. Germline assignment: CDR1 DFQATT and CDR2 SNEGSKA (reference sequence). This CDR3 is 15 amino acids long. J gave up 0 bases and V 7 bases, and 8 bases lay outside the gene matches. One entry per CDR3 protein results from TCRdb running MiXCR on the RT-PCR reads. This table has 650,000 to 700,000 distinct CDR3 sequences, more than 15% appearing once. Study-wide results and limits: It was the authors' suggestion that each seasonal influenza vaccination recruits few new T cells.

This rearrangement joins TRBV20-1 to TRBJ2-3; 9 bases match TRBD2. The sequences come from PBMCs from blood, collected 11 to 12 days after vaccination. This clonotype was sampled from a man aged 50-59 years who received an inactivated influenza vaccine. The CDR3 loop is CSGQLAGYSTDTQYF. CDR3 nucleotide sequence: TGCAGTGGGCAGCTAGCGGGATATAGCACAGATACGCAGTATTTT.